The 14 T cell receptor beta chains below come from one sample, sequenced in a study of T cell responses to AZD1222 COVID-19 vaccine. The repertoire was sequenced with immunoSEQ multiplex PCR; TCRdb's copy has only in-frame clones and lacks some. This sample has 150,000 to 200,000 clones, with about 91% found just once. The sequencing used peripheral blood, collected 28 days after the second AZD1222 dose. These receptors originate from an adult who received the AZD1222 COVID-19 vaccine.

This chain joins TRBV27 and TRBJ1-2, with TRBD1 as a possible D gene (6 bases). This CDR3 has 14 residues. The germline V gene encodes CDR1 MNHEY and CDR2 SMNVEV (reference sequence). V was cut by 0 bases and J by 6 bases, with 11 bases left in between. The CDR3 sequence: CASSLSGTSHGYTF. The CDR3 bases are TGTGCCAGCAGTTTATCGGGGACATCCCATGGCTACACCTTC.

This clone turned up a few times. This chain connects TRBV5-4 to TRBJ2-7, with TRBD2 matching over 10 bases. CDR1 and CDR2 (germline): SGHNT, YYREEE (reference sequence). This CDR3 has 15 amino acids. The J segment lost 3 bases and the V segment lost 0 bases, leaving 3 bases of the junction unmatched. CDR3 DNA sequence: TGTGCCAGCAGCTTGGGGACTAGCGGTCGCTACGAGCAGTACTTC. Protein product: CASSLGTSGRYEQYF. The complete variable domain, with remaining parts taken from reference TRBV5-4 and TRBJ2-7, reads ETGVTQSPTHLIKTRGQQVTLRCSSQSGHNTVSWYQQALGQGPQFIFQYYREEENGRGNFPPRFSGLQFPNYSSELNVNALELDDSALYLCASSLGTSGRYEQYFGPGTRLTVT.

The J gene is TRBJ2-5, the V gene TRBV6-5; TRBD2 agrees at 14 bases. CDR3 size: 15 residues. V gave up 5 bases and J gave up 4 bases; unmatched junction bases: 3. Germline-derived CDR1 and CDR2 are MNHEY and SVGAGI. The CDR3: CASSPTSGGAETQYF. The CDR3 DNA reads as TGTGCCAGCAGTCCGACTAGCGGGGGGGCAGAGACCCAGTACTTC.

V gene TRBV6-5 combines with J gene TRBJ2-1, with D hard to call. Germline CDR1 MNHEY, CDR2 SVGAGI. There are 13 residues in the CDR3. V was trimmed by 5 bases and J by 5 bases, leaving 10 bases between them. The DNA for the CDR3 is TGTGCCAGCAGTCAGAATTCGAACAATGAGCAGTTCTTC. This codes for CASSQNSNNEQFF.

As concerns this clone: This sample includes further DNA sequences coding for the same CDR3. The rearrangement joins TRBV5-1 to TRBJ1-1; D gene uncertain. Trimming took 0 bases from V and 2 from J, leaving 8 bases between them. In germline, CDR1 is SGHRS, CDR2 YFSETQ. The CDR3 consists of 14 residues. The CDR3 nucleotides read TGCGCCAGCAGCTTGGGAGGTGGAAACACTGAAGCTTTCTTT. This translates into CASSLGGGNTEAFF.

This chain connects TRBV27 to TRBJ1-4; 7 bases agree with TRBD1. The CDR3 loop spans 13 amino acids. CDR1 MNHEY and CDR2 SMNVEV come from the germline V gene (reference sequence). After removal of 9 bases from V and 8 bases from J, the junction contained 9 bases not matched to a gene. CDR3 DNA: TGTGCCAGTCAGGGGGGGGGCAACGAAAAACTGTTTTTT. This translates into CASQGGGNEKLFF.

V usage is TRBV6-2 or TRBV6-3 and J usage is TRBJ2-5, with 9 positions matching TRBD1. The CDR3 is 15 residues long. After removal of 5 bases from V and 2 bases from J, the junction contained 6 bases not matched to a gene. CDR1 and CDR2 (germline): MNHEY, SVGEGT. The DNA of the CDR3 is TGTGCCAGCAGTCGGGGCGGGACAGGGCAAGAGACCCAGTACTTC. This gives the protein CASSRGGTGQETQYF.

The chain is built from TRBV7-9 and TRBJ2-1; 12 nucleotides agree with TRBD2. Germline V gives CDR1 SEHNR, CDR2 FQNEAQ (reference sequence). V was clipped by 5 bases and J by 7 bases; unmatched bases: 6. The CDR3 runs to 15 residues. The CDR3 sequence: CASSQLAGGRNEQFF. CDR3 coding DNA: TGTGCCAGCAGCCAGCTAGCGGGGGGGCGGAATGAGCAGTTCTTC.

This clone showed up just once. This chain connects TRBV19 to TRBJ1-2, with D possibly TRBD1 on 6 matching bases. V was pared by 3 bases and J by 0 bases, with 20 bases between. This CDR3 comprises 18 residues. Germline V gene data show CDR1 as LNHDA and CDR2 as SQIVND (reference sequence). The CDR3 sequence is CASSIRQDQIEANYGYTF. Here the CDR3 DNA reads TGTGCCAGTAGTATCAGACAGGATCAGATCGAAGCTAACTATGGCTACACCTTC.

The genes are TRBV2 and TRBJ1-2; D unresolved. Trimming stripped 10 bases from V and 4 bases from J, with 10 bases between. Germline loops: CDR1 SNHLY, CDR2 FYNNEI. This CDR3 is built from 11 residues. The CDR3 spells CAIQPLYGYTF. The DNA of the CDR3 is TGTGCCATACAGCCTCTCTATGGCTACACCTTC.

This clone was observed a handful of times. The chain uses TRBV4-1 and TRBJ2-7; weak D call: TRBD2 (6 bases). V was shortened by 4 bases and J by 4 bases, with 23 bases between the two germline ends. The CDR3 contains 17 residues. Germline V gene lookup returns CDR1 MGHRA and CDR2 YSYEKL. The CDR3 spells CASSPILGTLFGYEQYF. The CDR3 DNA follows: TGCGCCAGCAGCCCTATCCTCGGGACTCTTTTTGGGTACGAGCAGTACTTC.

The CDR3 sequence is CASSLGGAVGNQPQHF. In DNA, the CDR3 is TGTGCCAGCAGCTTGGGAGGAGCGGTGGGCAATCAGCCCCAGCATTTT. The chain couples TRBV5-4 to TRBJ1-5; D is ambiguous. Trimming cost V 0 bases and J 2 bases, with 12 bases left between them. Germline V CDR1 and CDR2: SGHNT, YYREEE (reference sequence). The CDR3 is 16 residues long. Combining the CDR3 with reference TRBV5-4 and TRBJ1-5 gives the whole variable domain ETGVTQSPTHLIKTRGQQVTLRCSSQSGHNTVSWYQQALGQGPQFIFQYYREEENGRGNFPPRFSGLQFPNYSSELNVNALELDDSALYLCASSLGGAVGNQPQHFGDGTRLSIL.

The chain couples TRBV30 to TRBJ2-3, with TRBD1 as a possible D gene (5 bases). CDR1 and CDR2 (germline): GTSNPN, SVGIG (reference sequence). V was cut by 1 base and J by 13 bases, with 15 bases left in between. This CDR3 comprises 12 residues. This CDR3 reads CAWSEGRVRKYF. CDR3 sequence (DNA): TGTGCCTGGAGTGAGGGGCGCGTTCGGAAGTATTTT. The full variable domain, with the rest looked up from reference TRBV30 and TRBJ2-3, is SQTIHQWPATLVQPVGSPLSLECTVEGTSNPNLYWYRQAAGRGLQLLFYSVGIGQISSEVPQNLSASRPQDRQFILSSKKLLLSDSGFYLCAWSEGRVRKYFGPGTRLTVL.

The chain links TRBV27 to TRBJ1-5; no firm D call. The length of the CDR3 is 13 residues. Trimming shortened V by 5 bases and J by 4 bases, and 9 bases separated the two germline ends. The germline CDR1 and CDR2 sequences are MNHEY and SMNVEV (reference sequence). In DNA form, the CDR3 reads TGTGCCAGCAGTCTAAGCCTGAATCAGCCCCAGCATTTT. Its translation: CASSLSLNQPQHF.